Below, 28 T cell receptor beta chains from the same sample are listed, as sequenced in a study of cytomegalovirus exposure and HLA in healthy donors. The PCR ran on 60 Vbeta and 13 Jbeta primers. Clones were read by immunoSEQ multiplex PCR, and TCRdb kept only the in-frame ones, dropping some. Here the sample spans about 150,000 clones, roughly 84% being singletons. The sequencing input was PBMCs. Receptor source: a woman aged 18-29 years in good health and CMV-seronegative.

The rearrangement joins TRBV14 to TRBJ2-1; TRBD2 matches 7 bases. V lost 2 bases and J lost 8; bases outside the gene matches: 9. From germline, CDR1 is SGHDN and CDR2 FVKESK. This CDR3 is 15 amino acids long. The CDR3 here is CASSQKGGPRDEQFF. CDR3 DNA sequence: TGTGCCAGCAGCCAAAAGGGAGGGCCAAGGGATGAGCAGTTCTTC.

The V call is TRBV27, the J call TRBJ2-1; possibly TRBD1 for D (6 bases). The CDR3 consists of 17 residues. The germline CDR1 and CDR2 sequences are MNHEY and SMNVEV (reference sequence). The V end lost 2 bases, the J end lost 6 bases, and 20 bases lay between the germline ends. CDR3 nucleotide sequence: TGTGCCAGCAGTTTAACCCAGGGGTCCCTCATCCCCAATGAGCAGTTCTTC. Encoded protein: CASSLTQGSLIPNEQFF.

This clone appeared a few times. This chain joins TRBV6-5 and TRBJ2-3, with D maybe TRBD2 (6 bases). V was cut by 5 bases and J by 0 bases, with 9 bases left in between. The CDR3 is 14 amino acids. Germline assignment: CDR1 MNHEY and CDR2 SVGAGI. DNA of the CDR3: TGTGCCAGCAGTACTGGGACTAGCACAGATACGCAGTATTTT. It yields the protein CASSTGTSTDTQYF.

The chain has TRBV7-2 and TRBJ1-2; 8 nucleotides align to TRBD1. Germline-derived CDR1 and CDR2 are SGHTA and FQGNSA. There are 15 residues in the CDR3. V lost 3 bases to trimming and J lost 2 bases; unmatched junction nucleotides: 5. For the CDR3, the DNA is TGTGCCAGCAGCTTCAGTACAGGGGGGAACTATGGCTACACCTTC. As protein: CASSFSTGGNYGYTF.

This chain links TRBV9 with TRBJ2-1; 9 bases match TRBD2. Looked up from germline, CDR1 is SGDLS and CDR2 is YYNGEE. This CDR3 comprises 16 residues. The V gene end was trimmed by 0 bases and the J gene end by 7 bases; junction bases not matched to a gene: 8. The CDR3 spells CASSVVSSGGINEQFF. The CDR3 coding sequence is TGTGCCAGCAGCGTAGTGAGTAGCGGGGGAATAAATGAGCAGTTCTTC.

The count of this clone is one. The V call is TRBV18, the J call TRBJ2-3; no definite D call. CDR3 length equals 13 residues. With 3 bases removed from V and 0 bases from J, the gap between germline ends came to 4 bases. In germline, CDR1 is KGHSH, CDR2 LQKENI. This chain's CDR3 is CASSPLSTDTQYF. CDR3 DNA: TGTGCCAGCTCACCGCTAAGCACAGATACGCAGTATTTT.

The chain links TRBV27 to TRBJ1-2; 9 bases agree with TRBD1. The germline CDR1 and CDR2 sequences are MNHEY and SMNVEV (reference sequence). Trimming removed 4 bases from V and 5 bases from J; junction bases left unmatched: 5. This CDR3 spans 14 amino acids. The CDR3 coding sequence is TGTGCCAGCAGTTGGACAGGGGAGGCATATGGCTACACCTTC. Translating it yields CASSWTGEAYGYTF.

Note on this clone: This same CDR3 is encoded by further DNA sequences in the sample. The chain uses TRBV5-1 and TRBJ2-5; tentatively, D is TRBD2 (7 bases). V gave up 7 bases and J gave up 5 bases, with 15 bases separating them. The CDR3 is made up of 13 amino acids. Germline CDR1 SGHRS, CDR2 YFSETQ. The CDR3: CASSSGGGETQYF. The CDR3 DNA reads as TGCGCCAGCTCATCGGGGGGCGGGGAGACCCAGTACTTC.

The chain carries TRBV28 and TRBJ1-2; D might be TRBD1 (6 bases). The CDR3 loop spans 14 amino acids. The ends were cut back, 5 bases at V and 3 bases at J, with 13 bases in the middle. From germline, CDR1 is MDHEN and CDR2 SYDVKM. The CDR3 protein is CASSTGNRHYGYTF. The DNA of the CDR3 is TGTGCCAGCAGTACAGGGAACCGGCACTATGGCTACACCTTC.

This chain connects TRBV14 to TRBJ2-1; D may be TRBD1 (6 bases). This CDR3 is 18 amino acids long. Trimming removed 3 bases at V and 7 bases at J, with 25 bases between. Germline V lookup: CDR1 SGHDN, CDR2 FVKESK. CDR3 amino acids: CASSHAPQGLEGWNEQFF. DNA of the CDR3: TGTGCCAGCAGCCATGCCCCTCAGGGGCTCGAGGGGTGGAATGAGCAGTTCTTC.

J is TRBJ2-3 and V is TRBV7-2; D is undetermined. The V and J ends lost 5 bases and 4 bases respectively, with 4 bases between them. Germline CDR1 reads SGHTA; CDR2 reads FQGNSA. CDR3 length equals 11 residues. CDR3 coding DNA: TGTGCCAGCAGCCCCGCAGATACGCAGTATTTT. Protein sequence: CASSPADTQYF.

This clone is a singleton in its sample. The chain employs TRBV5-1 and TRBJ2-3, with 7 bases that match TRBD2. In germline, CDR1 is SGHRS, CDR2 YFSETQ. This CDR3 comprises 14 residues. Unmatched junction bases numbered 6, after V lost 4 bases and J lost 4 bases. The CDR3 sequence: CASSGWGGADTQYF. The CDR3 coding sequence is TGCGCCAGCAGCGGGTGGGGGGGAGCAGATACGCAGTATTTT.

V is TRBV5-1 and J is TRBJ2-1; no firm D call. CDR1 is SGHRS, CDR2 YFSETQ, per germline. Trimming shortened V by 2 bases and J by 6 bases, and 12 bases separated the two germline ends. The CDR3 is made up of 14 amino acids. The CDR3 here is CASSLNFRGNEQFF. As DNA, the CDR3 is TGCGCCAGCAGCTTAAACTTCCGAGGCAATGAGCAGTTCTTC. Complete variable domain (other parts from reference TRBV5-1 and TRBJ2-1): KAGVTQTPRYLIKTRGQQVTLSCSPISGHRSVSWYQQTPGQGLQFLFEYFSETQRNKGNFPGRFSGRQFSNSRSEMNVSTLELGDSALYLCASSLNFRGNEQFFGPGTRLTVL.

The chain carries TRBV7-9 and TRBJ2-2; no firm D call. In germline, CDR1 is SEHNR, CDR2 FQNEAQ (reference sequence). Trimming cost V 6 bases and J 1 base, with 12 bases left between them. The CDR3 sequence is 15 residues long. As DNA, the CDR3 is TGTGCCAGCAGGCAGTCGTCGGGGAACACCGGGGAGCTGTTTTTT. Translating it yields CASRQSSGNTGELFF.

The V call is TRBV4-1, the J call TRBJ1-2, with a weak D call TRBD1 (6 bases). Germline V gene lookup returns CDR1 MGHRA and CDR2 YSYEKL. The CDR3 runs 15 residues. Trimming left V 1 base short and J 4 bases short, with 13 bases between. The CDR3 protein is CASSQAPQGTYGYTF. CDR3 DNA sequence: TGCGCCAGCAGCCAAGCCCCACAGGGAACCTATGGCTACACCTTC.

This clone was observed a few times. This chain connects TRBV28 to TRBJ1-6; TRBD1 is a possible D gene (5 bases). Germline assignment: CDR1 MDHEN and CDR2 SYDVKM. V lost 5 bases, J lost 0 bases, and 17 bases lay in between. CDR3 length: 18 residues. Written as DNA, the CDR3 is TGTGCCAGCAGTGCCCCCTTGGGGGGAGGCTCCTATAATTCACCCCTCCACTTT. Residues: CASSAPLGGGSYNSPLHF.

About this clone itself: The same CDR3 can be traced to other DNA sequences in this sample. The rearrangement joins TRBV30 to TRBJ2-6, with 8 positions matching TRBD2. Germline-derived CDR1 and CDR2 are GTSNPN and SVGIG (reference sequence). V shed 0 bases and J 5 bases; nucleotides not matched to a gene: 9. The CDR3 length is 17 residues. CDR3 region: CAWSVPRGGVWANVLTF. The CDR3 DNA sequence: TGTGCCTGGAGTGTACCCCGGGGGGGGGTATGGGCCAACGTCCTGACTTTC.

The chain has TRBV11-3 and TRBJ2-1; 13 bases are shared with TRBD2. Germline V gene data show CDR1 as SGHNT and CDR2 as YENEEA. With 4 bases clipped from V and 3 bases from J, the junction kept 3 bases outside the gene matches. This CDR3 comprises 16 residues. The CDR3 nucleotides are TGTGCCAGCAGCTATCGACTAGCGGGAGGCTACAATGAGCAGTTCTTC. It translates to CASSYRLAGGYNEQFF.

The V call is TRBV4-1, the J call TRBJ2-7, with D tentatively TRBD1 (6 bases). The CDR3 has 15 residues. Trimming pared 2 bases from V and 6 bases from J, leaving 17 bases between. The germline CDR1 and CDR2 sequences are MGHRA and YSYEKL. CDR3 nucleotide sequence: TGCGCCAGCAGCCAACACGGGACACCGGCCACCGAGCAGTACTTC. Its translation: CASSQHGTPATEQYF.

This rearrangement joins TRBV7-9 to TRBJ2-7, with a weak D call TRBD2 (6 bases). Germline V gives CDR1 SEHNR, CDR2 FQNEAQ (reference sequence). Trimming took off 3 bases at V and 0 bases at J, with 6 bases between the two ends. The CDR3 covers 13 residues. CDR3 protein: CASSFGSSYEQYF. In nucleotides, the CDR3 is TGTGCCAGCAGCTTCGGGAGCTCCTACGAGCAGTACTTC.

The CDR3 DNA sequence: TGTGCCAGCAGCCAAGATATGAATCAGCCCCAGCATTTT. This encodes CASSQDMNQPQHF. The rearrangement links TRBV14 to TRBJ1-5; unclear D gene. Germline V CDR1 and CDR2: SGHDN, FVKESK. The length of the CDR3 is 13 residues. Trimming left V 0 bases short and J 4 bases short, with 4 bases between.

The chain is built from TRBV2 and TRBJ1-5, with D possibly being TRBD1 (6 bases). Trimming took off 6 bases at V and 0 bases at J, with 12 bases between the two ends. The germline V gene encodes CDR1 SNHLY and CDR2 FYNNEI. The CDR3 consists of 15 residues. In DNA, the CDR3 is TGTGCCAGCAGCGGAAGGGGGTATAGCAATCAGCCCCAGCATTTT. Translated: CASSGRGYSNQPQHF.

The chain has TRBV29-1 and TRBJ2-3; no reliable D call. The CDR3 covers 12 residues. V was cut by 2 bases and J by 5 bases, with 8 bases left in between. Germline V lookup: CDR1 SQVTM, CDR2 ANQGSEA. The CDR3 protein is CSVERSIDTQYF. The CDR3 bases are TGCAGCGTTGAACGGTCGATAGATACGCAGTATTTT.

V is TRBV5-1 and J is TRBJ2-7; TRBD2 is a possible D gene (5 bases). The CDR3 is made up of 14 amino acids. Trimming cost V 4 bases and J 7 bases, with 18 bases left between them. Germline V gives CDR1 SGHRS, CDR2 YFSETQ. The CDR3 here is CASSVRPGIGEQYF. The DNA of the CDR3 is TGCGCCAGCAGCGTACGACCGGGAATCGGGGAGCAGTACTTC.

The chain employs TRBV6-4 and TRBJ2-2, with 8 bases aligning to TRBD2. Trimming cost V 5 bases and J 1 base; bases outside gene matches: 3. The CDR3 is 15 residues long. Germline loops: CDR1 MRHNA, CDR2 SNTAGT. In nucleotides, the CDR3 is TGTGCCAGCAGTTTCAGCGGGGGGAACACCGGGGAGCTGTTTTTT. Translation: CASSFSGGNTGELFF.

This CDR3 reads CASTPQANEKLFF. CDR3 in DNA: TGTGCCAGCACCCCGCAGGCTAATGAAAAACTGTTTTTT. The genes are TRBV5-5 and TRBJ1-4; unclear D gene. With 6 bases removed from V and 3 bases from J, the gap between germline ends came to 9 bases. CDR1 SGHKS and CDR2 YYEKEE come from the germline V gene (reference sequence). CDR3 length: 13 amino acids.

The chain employs TRBV5-1 and TRBJ1-6; D is unresolved. CDR3 size: 15 residues. Germline CDR1 reads SGHRS; CDR2 reads YFSETQ. Trimming removed 0 bases from V and 8 bases from J, with 12 bases in between. For the CDR3, the DNA is TGCGCCAGCAGCTTGGAGGAGTTCGGCGATTCACCCCTCCACTTT. Residues: CASSLEEFGDSPLHF.

The gene calls are TRBV15 and TRBJ1-2, with D possibly matching TRBD1 (5 bases). Trimming cost V 0 bases and J 1 base, with 21 bases left between them. CDR1 and CDR2 (germline): LNHNV, YYDKDF (reference sequence). The CDR3 sequence is 19 residues long. The CDR3 reads CATSRDQVAKGRVNYGYTF. CDR3 coding DNA: TGTGCCACCAGCAGAGATCAGGTCGCGAAGGGGAGGGTTAACTATGGCTACACCTTC.